This record looks at one T cell receptor beta chain sequence and its context. The data were taken from a study of blood T cell repertoires in COVID-19. On the study more broadly: COVID-19 samples collected from the United States, Italy and Spain covered acute and convalescent phases. From T cells, B-cell-depleted T cells, or PBMCs came the material, which was cDNA or gDNA.

Authors' processing steps: Reference gene primer amplification gave estimated nucleated cell counts. This table comes from immunoSEQ multiplex PCR, and its TCRdb copy is limited to in-frame clones, with some not included. Clonal size and the V and J genes are those of that table, whereas D and trimming came from the DNA. The profile shows approximately 63,000 clones, 70% to 80% of them singletons. The length of the CDR3 is 16 residues. J was trimmed by 4 bases and V by 6 bases; bases with no gene match: 9. Germline CDR1 reads WSHSY; CDR2 reads SAAADI. Sample: peripheral blood. The sequence was obtained from a woman older than 75 with acute or convalescent COVID-19. The chain recombines TRBV10-2 with TRBJ2-6; TRBD1 matches at 7 bases. The CDR3 DNA reads TGCGCCAGCAGGAGGGGACAGAACGCGGGGGCCAACGTCCTGACTTTC. As protein: CASRRGQNAGANVLTF.